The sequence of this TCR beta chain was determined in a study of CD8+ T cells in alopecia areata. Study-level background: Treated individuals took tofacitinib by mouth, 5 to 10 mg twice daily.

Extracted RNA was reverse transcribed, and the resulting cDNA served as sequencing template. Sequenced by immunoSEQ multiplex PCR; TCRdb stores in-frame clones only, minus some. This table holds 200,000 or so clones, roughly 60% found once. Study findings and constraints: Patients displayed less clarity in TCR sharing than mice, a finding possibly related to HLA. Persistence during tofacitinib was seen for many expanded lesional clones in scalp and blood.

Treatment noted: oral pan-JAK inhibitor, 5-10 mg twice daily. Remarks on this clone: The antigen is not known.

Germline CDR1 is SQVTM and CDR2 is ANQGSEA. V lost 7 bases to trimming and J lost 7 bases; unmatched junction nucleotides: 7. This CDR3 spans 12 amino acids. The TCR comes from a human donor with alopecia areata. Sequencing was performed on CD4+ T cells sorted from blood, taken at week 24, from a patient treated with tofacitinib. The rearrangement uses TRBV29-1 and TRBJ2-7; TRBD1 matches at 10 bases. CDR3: CSGQGAPGEQYF. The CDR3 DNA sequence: TGCAGCGGACAGGGGGCGCCGGGTGAGCAGTACTTC.